The 5 T cell receptor beta chains listed next were all sequenced from one sample in a study of blood T cell repertoires in COVID-19. TCRdb keeps only in-frame clones here, not all; method: immunoSEQ multiplex PCR. In the table there are 75,000 to 95,000 clones, 75% to 85% of which are singletons. Sequencing was carried out using peripheral blood. Every receptor here comes from a man aged 55 to 69 with COVID-19, enrolled during active disease.

This clone was counted between two and nine times. The rearrangement links TRBV5-1 to TRBJ2-2, with D tentatively TRBD1 (6 bases). V was trimmed by 2 bases and J by 3 bases, leaving 8 bases between them. The germline gives CDR1 SGHRS, CDR2 YFSETQ. This CDR3 contains 14 residues. CDR3 residues: CASSFGQYTGELFF. The CDR3 DNA follows: TGCGCCAGCAGCTTTGGACAGTACACCGGGGAGCTGTTTTTT.

This clone was recorded a few times. V and J are TRBV11-3 and TRBJ2-1; 7 bases map to TRBD2. V gave up 2 bases and J gave up 6 bases; unmatched junction bases: 16. Germline loops: CDR1 SGHNT, CDR2 YENEEA. CDR3 length: 18 residues. CDR3 bases: TGTGCCAGCAGCTTAACGGTCGGAAGCGGGATCACCCCCAATGAGCAGTTCTTC. Protein sequence: CASSLTVGSGITPNEQFF. Supplemented by reference TRBV11-3 and TRBJ2-1, the full variable domain reads EAGVVQSPRYKIIEKKQPVAFWCNPISGHNTLYWYLQNLGQGPELLIRYENEEAVDDSQLPKDRFSAERLKGVDSTLKIQPAELGDSAVYLCASSLTVGSGITPNEQFFGPGTRLTVL.

The genes are TRBV19 and TRBJ1-1; 8 bases map to TRBD1. With V trimmed by 0 bases and J by 6 bases, 6 bases remained unmatched. There are 15 residues in the CDR3. The germline gives CDR1 LNHDA, CDR2 SQIVND (reference sequence). The CDR3 spells CASSIDQGAIAEAFF. The DNA for the CDR3 is TGTGCCAGTAGTATAGATCAGGGGGCGATTGCTGAAGCTTTCTTT.

V usage is TRBV5-4 and J usage is TRBJ2-1, with a weak D call TRBD2 (7 bases). The germline gives CDR1 SGHNT, CDR2 YYREEE (reference sequence). The CDR3 runs 14 residues. The germline V and J ends were trimmed by 7 bases and 8 bases, with 19 bases remaining between them. The CDR3 region has the DNA TGTGCCAGCGCAGTAAGGGGGGGCGACGATGAGCAGTTCTTC. Translating it yields CASAVRGGDDEQFF.

The rearrangement links TRBV6-5 to TRBJ1-2; D gene unclear. The V end lost 6 bases, the J end lost 5 bases, and 13 bases lay between the germline ends. This CDR3 is built from 13 residues. Looked up from germline, CDR1 is MNHEY and CDR2 is SVGAGI. The CDR3 is CASSLDAGYGYTF. CDR3 nucleotide sequence: TGTGCCAGCAGCCTGGATGCGGGGTATGGCTACACCTTC.